Sequencing of this T cell receptor beta chain was carried out in a study of human T cells and chemical hapten exposure. Points from the study as a whole: Sensitizing to DPC left TCRs with a frequency above 1 in 1000 unaltered.

Notes on this clonotype: Its antigen remains unknown.

The CDR3 runs to 14 residues. Germline CDR1 is KGHSH and CDR2 is LQKENI. The V and J ends lost 3 bases and 4 bases respectively, with 10 bases between them. Each CDR3 protein is one row after TCRdb ran MiXCR on the RACE reads. The profile shows tens of thousands of distinct CDR3 sequences, 5.5% to 7.5% of them singletons. Time point in this sample: pre-sensitization, week 0. Sample treatment: therapeutic diphenylcyclopropenone sensitization with weekly scalp DPC. The sequenced sample was whole blood, obtained in connection with sensitization to the hapten diphenylcyclopropenone (DPC). This receptor was identified in a woman in her 30s with alopecia areata. Some clones in this sample may be carry-over from other donors' samples. The chain combines TRBV18 with TRBJ1-3; no reliable D call. CDR3 protein: CASSPQDGGNTIYF. The CDR3 DNA follows: TGTGCCAGCTCACCTCAGGACGGGGGAAACACCATATATTTT.